This T cell receptor beta chain was obtained from a study of T cells in Graves' hyperthyroidism and ophthalmopathy. The CDR3 regions of TCR beta were amplified from RNA transcripts. First-round RT-PCR of the TCR CDR3 relied on the HTBI primer set. TCRdb analysed the multiplex PCR reads with MiXCR anew, one entry per CDR3 protein. The sample has hundreds of thousands of distinct CDR3 sequences; under 15% are singletons. This clonotype showed up many times. Germline-derived CDR1 and CDR2 are MDHEN and SYDVKM. Deletions cut 3 bases from V and 4 bases from J, with 9 bases between. The length of the CDR3 is 13 residues.

The TCR was taken from a woman aged 40 to 50 with Graves' ophthalmopathy. This sequence joins TRBV28 and TRBJ1-1; D gene ambiguous. The sequencing sample was made of blood. This CDR3 reads CASSFSHFTEAFF. In DNA form, the CDR3 reads TGTGCCAGCAGTTTCTCCCACTTCACTGAAGCTTTCTTT.